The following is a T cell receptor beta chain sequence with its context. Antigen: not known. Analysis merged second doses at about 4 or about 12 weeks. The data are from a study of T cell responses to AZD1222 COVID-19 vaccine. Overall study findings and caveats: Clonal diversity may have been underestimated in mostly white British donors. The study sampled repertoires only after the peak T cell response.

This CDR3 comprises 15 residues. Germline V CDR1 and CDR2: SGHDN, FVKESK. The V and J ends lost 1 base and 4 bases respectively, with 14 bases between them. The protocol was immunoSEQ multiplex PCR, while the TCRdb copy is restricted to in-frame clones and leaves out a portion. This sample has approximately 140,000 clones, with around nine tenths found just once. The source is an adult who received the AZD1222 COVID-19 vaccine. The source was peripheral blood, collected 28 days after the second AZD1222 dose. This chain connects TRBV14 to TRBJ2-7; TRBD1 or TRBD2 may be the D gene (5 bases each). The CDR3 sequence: CASSQGVGARYEQYF. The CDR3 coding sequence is TGTGCCAGCAGCCAAGGTGTCGGGGCACGGTACGAGCAGTACTTC.